A selection of T cell receptor beta chains follows, all from one sample in a study of persistence of HIV-infected CD4 T cells. TCRdb keeps only in-frame clones here, not all; method: immunoSEQ multiplex PCR. The sample shows roughly 64,000 clones, 70% to 75% of them seen only once. Their target antigens are unknown. The sequencing used CD4+ T cells sorted from PBMCs after roughly 17-hour stimulation, collected from a patient who received antiretroviral therapy. Source of these receptors: an adult man with HIV who was CMV-seropositive. CDR3s include the opening cysteine and the closing phenylalanine or tryptophan. D genes are given only for firm matches. Clone size is stated in some rows and not others, as once, few, many or a class when expanded.

v_gene,abundance,j_gene,d_gene,CDR3aa,CDR3nt
TRBV7-3,NA,TRBJ2-3,NA,CASSLRPGSGDTQYF,TGTGCCAGCAGCTTAAGGCCAGGGTCCGGGGATACGCAGTATTTT
TRBV3-1/TRBV3-2,NA,TRBJ1-6,NA,CASSQGPTASPLHF,TGTGCCAGCAGCCAAGGCCCGACTGCCTCACCCCTCCACTTT
TRBV5-1,NA,TRBJ1-1,NA,CASRRTEQENTEAFF,TGCGCCAGCAGGAGGACCGAACAAGAAAACACTGAAGCTTTCTTT
TRBV11-2,NA,TRBJ2-3,NA,CASSLEVSSTDTQYF,TGTGCCAGCAGCTTAGAAGTATCTAGCACAGATACGCAGTATTTT
TRBV19,NA,TRBJ2-1,TRBD1,CASSISRTGGSYNEQFF,TGTGCCAGTAGTATAAGCCGGACAGGGGGTTCCTACAATGAGCAGTTCTTC
TRBV6-5,NA,TRBJ1-2,NA,CASSYSRKTGGYGYTF,TGTGCCAGCAGTTACTCACGAAAGACTGGGGGCTATGGCTACACCTTC
TRBV28,NA,TRBJ1-2,NA,CASSPEFYGYTF,TGTGCCAGCAGTCCGGAGTTTTATGGCTACACCTTC
TRBV3-1/TRBV3-2,few,TRBJ2-1,TRBD1,CASSHGQGSYNEQFF,TGTGCCAGCAGCCACGGACAGGGCTCGTACAATGAGCAGTTCTTC
TRBV7-2,NA,TRBJ1-2,NA,CASSYLGGTAYGYTF,TGTGCCAGCAGCTACTTGGGCGGGACGGCATATGGCTACACCTTC
TRBV15,NA,TRBJ1-5,TRBD1,CATTPGRGQGGQPQHF,TGTGCCACCACCCCGGGACGGGGACAGGGGGGTCAGCCCCAGCATTTT
TRBV9,NA,TRBJ2-7,TRBD1,CASSVEGQGYEQYF,TGTGCCAGCAGCGTAGAGGGACAGGGCTACGAGCAGTACTTC
TRBV2,NA,TRBJ2-1,TRBD2,CASSGLAGVRGNEQFF,TGTGCCAGCAGCGGACTAGCGGGGGTCAGGGGGAATGAGCAGTTCTTC
TRBV7-9,few,TRBJ2-5,NA,CASSLGGGSETQYF,TGTGCCAGCAGCTTAGGGGGAGGTTCGGAGACCCAGTACTTC
TRBV6-1,NA,TRBJ2-3,NA,CASSPTGTSTDTQYF,TGTGCCAGCAGTCCCACAGGGACTAGCACAGATACGCAGTATTTT
TRBV19,NA,TRBJ1-2,NA,CASSPPNRVHGYTF,TGTGCCAGTAGTCCCCCGAACAGGGTCCATGGCTACACCTTC
TRBV6-5,few,TRBJ1-1,NA,CASSSRVVNTEAFF,TGTGCCAGCAGTTCCCGCGTGGTGAACACTGAAGCTTTCTTT
TRBV7-9,NA,TRBJ1-2,NA,CASSSRRAYSYTF,TGTGCCAGCAGCTCTCGAAGGGCCTATAGCTACACCTTC
TRBV27,NA,TRBJ1-1,NA,CASRPVGSGKAEAFF,TGTGCCAGCCGCCCGGTCGGGTCAGGTAAGGCTGAAGCTTTCTTT
TRBV30,NA,TRBJ2-7,NA,CAWSGGGGLSYEQYF,TGTGCCTGGAGTGGAGGAGGGGGGTTATCCTACGAGCAGTACTTC
TRBV11-1,NA,TRBJ2-7,NA,CASSLAVGTLGEQYF,TGTGCCAGCAGCTTAGCCGTAGGGACGTTGGGCGAGCAGTACTTC
TRBV3-1/TRBV3-2,NA,TRBJ2-3,NA,CASSQRGTLDTQYF,TGTGCCAGCAGCCAACGGGGAACGTTAGATACGCAGTATTTT
TRBV4-1,NA,TRBJ2-2,TRBD2,CASSQKLAGGGELFF,TGCGCCAGCAGCCAGAAACTAGCGGGGGGGGGAGAGCTGTTTTTT